The rows below give T cell receptor beta chains drawn from one sample of a study of blood T cell repertoires in COVID-19. Using immunoSEQ multiplex PCR, the repertoire was profiled, and TCRdb retains in-frame clones only, with some absent. Counted here are 100,000 to 120,000 clones, 81% occurring once; the ten biggest clones make up 1.5% to 1.9%. The sample was peripheral blood. The receptors here all came from a man in his forties or fifties with acute or convalescent COVID-19. Each CDR3 is given with its conserved first and last residue. The D gene is left open where the match is weak.

V,D,length,CDR3
TRBV24-1,TRBD1,16,CATSDPTGESTDTQYF
TRBV2,NA,15,CASSPNNKEQGTQYF
TRBV19,NA,17,CASSNGRHSSYNSPLHF
TRBV7-2,TRBD1,15,CASSFGGGDNSPLHF
TRBV18,TRBD1,17,CASSLAGDRSSGNTIYF
TRBV27,NA,14,CASSLSPVASEAFF
TRBV7-9,NA,16,CASSSPAGGGNSPLHF
TRBV9,NA,15,CASSLTGQGNSPLHF
TRBV28,NA,15,CASRNRIGVTGELFF
TRBV6-5,NA,15,CASSPVGGSNQPQHF
TRBV12-5,NA,13,CASGLGGEETQYF
TRBV3-1/TRBV3-2,NA,15,CASSPGGDFKETQYF
TRBV7-3,NA,12,CASSQGGETQYF
TRBV2,TRBD2,15,CASMASGGPYNEQFF
TRBV7-2,NA,14,CASSLKGSNQPQHF
TRBV5-1,NA,11,CASSLEDTIYF
TRBV24-1,NA,13,CATSDRVGDTQYF
TRBV5-1,TRBD2,15,CASSLASGAGDTQYF